This TCR beta chain was retrieved from a study of vaccination and CD4 T cells after COVID-19. The overall study: The BNT162b2 or mRNA-1273 vaccine was given to participants in two doses. Points from the study as a whole: Spike mono-reactive status applied to 304 of 307 vaccine-specific clones in convalescent patients. A median 86.3% of convalescent patients' SARS-CoV-2-reactive clones emerged only after vaccination.

Treatment specified: roughly 11-day PBMC culture with coronavirus spike peptide pools or control peptides (ViraFEST assay). Antigen-specific T cells were expanded with peptide pools by ViraFEST, and TCRs were then sequenced. Once obtained from cultured CD4+ T cells, the DNA was sequenced using the Oncomine TCR Beta short-read assay. TCRdb reprocessed the PCR reads via MiXCR and lists one record per CDR3 protein. The table lists about 15,000 distinct CDR3 sequences, roughly half of them singletons, with less than 15% in the top ten. V lost 6 bases, J lost 0 bases, and 12 bases lay in between. The germline gives CDR1 DFQATT, CDR2 SNEGSKA (reference sequence). There are 14 residues in the CDR3. Details on this clonotype: Antigen: not known.

What was sequenced was CD4+ T cells from blood, cultured in vitro. This sequence was found in a human donor who had recovered from COVID-19. The chain is built from TRBV20-1 and TRBJ1-3, with unresolved D. As DNA, the CDR3 is TGCAGTGCCCAAAACTCGCACTCTGGAAACACCATATATTTT. Its translation: CSAQNSHSGNTIYF.